This T cell receptor beta chain was documented in a study of Graves' ophthalmopathy and Graves' hyperthyroidism. Turning to the study itself: If no ophthalmopathy appeared within 18 months of follow-up, hyperthyroidism was termed stable. Findings of the study overall: Detected in blood as well were most expanded thyroid clonotypes with frequency above 0.001.

The authors amplified TCR beta CDR3 regions from RNA transcripts. First-round RT-PCR with HTBI primers preceded a second-round multiplex PCR. Each CDR3 protein is one row after TCRdb ran MiXCR on the multiplex PCR reads. Of 900,000 to 1,200,000 distinct CDR3 sequences detected, about 35% appear once; the ten largest clones hold approximately 12%. The length of the CDR3 is 22 residues. V gave up 8 bases and J gave up 2 bases; unmatched junction bases: 29. Germline assignment: CDR1 SGHAT and CDR2 FQNNGV. With regard to this clonotype: The target antigen is unknown.

The sample consisted of peripheral blood or thyroid tissue (not recorded which). The chain joins TRBV11-2 to TRBJ2-7, with 11 bases that match TRBD2. The receptor comes from an adult man with Graves' hyperthyroidism. The CDR3 nucleotides are TGTGCCAGCTCCCTTTCCCGGATGCGCGACAGGGGGACTAGCGGAGAACCCTACGAGCAGTACTTC. Protein sequence: CASSLSRMRDRGTSGEPYEQYF.